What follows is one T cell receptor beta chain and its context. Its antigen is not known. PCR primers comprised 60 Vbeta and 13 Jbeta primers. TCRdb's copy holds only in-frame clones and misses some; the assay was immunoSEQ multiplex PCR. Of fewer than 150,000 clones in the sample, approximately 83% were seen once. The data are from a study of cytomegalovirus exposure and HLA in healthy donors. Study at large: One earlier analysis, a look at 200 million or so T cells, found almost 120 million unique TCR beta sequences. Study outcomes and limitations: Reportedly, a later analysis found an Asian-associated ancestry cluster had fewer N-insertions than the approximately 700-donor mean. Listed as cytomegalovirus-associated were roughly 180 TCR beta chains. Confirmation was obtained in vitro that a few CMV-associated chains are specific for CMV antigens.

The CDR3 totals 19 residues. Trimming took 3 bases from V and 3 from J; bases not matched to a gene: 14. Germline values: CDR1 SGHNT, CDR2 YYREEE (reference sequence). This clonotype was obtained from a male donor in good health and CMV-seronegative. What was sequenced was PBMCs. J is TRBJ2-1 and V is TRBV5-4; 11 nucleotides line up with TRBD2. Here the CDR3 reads CASSSGLAAESIIYNEQFF. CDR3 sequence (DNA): TGTGCCAGCAGCTCGGGACTAGCGGCGGAATCTATTATCTACAATGAGCAGTTCTTC.